These 6 T cell receptor beta chains were sequenced from one sample in a study of CD8+ T cells in alopecia areata. RNA, once extracted, was reverse transcribed into cDNA for use as the sequencing template. Profiling relied on immunoSEQ multiplex PCR, and the TCRdb table lists in-frame clones only, not all of them. The sample consists of roughly 6,600 clones, around 65% of them appearing once. Sample treatment: oral pan-JAK inhibitor, 5-10 mg twice daily. Sampling of alopecia areata patients yielded lesional scalp punch biopsies as well as peripheral blood. The sequencing used skin, collected at week 4, from a patient treated with tofacitinib. The receptors derive from a human donor with alopecia areata.

This rearrangement joins TRBV19 to TRBJ2-6; 7 bases line up with TRBD2. CDR3 length equals 16 residues. Germline trimming cut 9 bases from V and 0 bases from J; bases unmatched to any gene: 8. Germline V gives CDR1 LNHDA, CDR2 SQIVND (reference sequence). The CDR3: CASGEGFASGANVLTF. CDR3 nucleotides: TGTGCCAGCGGGGAGGGGTTCGCCTCTGGGGCCAACGTCCTGACTTTC.

The DNA for the CDR3 is TGCGCCAGCAGCCATTACGACAGGGAGGGCAATCAGCCCCAGCATTTT. Translating it yields CASSHYDREGNQPQHF. J is TRBJ1-5 and V is TRBV4-1, with 7 nucleotides matching TRBD1. CDR3 length equals 16 residues. CDR1 is MGHRA and CDR2 is YSYEKL in the germline V gene. The V and J ends lost 3 bases and 2 bases, in that order; junction bases with no gene match: 7.

The genes are TRBV10-3 and TRBJ2-7; 11 bases align to TRBD1. Germline V gene sequence: CDR1 ENHRY, CDR2 SYGVKD. The CDR3 extends over 16 amino acids. Trimming took 4 bases from V and 5 from J; bases not matched to a gene: 10. CDR3 coding DNA: TGTGCCATCAGTGGACCGGGACAGGGGGTCCTCCACGAGCAGTACTTC. It yields the protein CAISGPGQGVLHEQYF.

This clone was observed a single time. A read error may account for a junction end that differs from germline. The same CDR3 arises from other DNA sequences in this sample as well. The V gene is TRBV6-1, the J gene TRBJ2-3; the match to TRBD1 covers 12 bases. CDR3 length equals 15 residues. From germline, CDR1 is MNHNS and CDR2 SASEGT. In DNA, the CDR3 is TGCGCCAGCAGTGAGGGACAGGGGGCCACAGATACGCAGTATTTT. Translation gives CASSEGQGATDTQYF.

J is TRBJ2-3 and V is TRBV7-3; no reliable D call. The CDR3 is 17 residues long. The V gene lost 3 bases and the J gene lost 1 base, with 17 bases spanning the gap. Per the germline V gene, CDR1 is SGHTA and CDR2 is FQGTGA. CDR3: CASSFLGGWSGTDTQYF. The DNA of the CDR3 is TGTGCCAGCAGCTTCTTGGGCGGATGGAGCGGCACAGATACGCAGTATTTT.

The gene calls are TRBV9 and TRBJ1-4; D remains ambiguous. This CDR3 comprises 13 residues. V was clipped by 2 bases and J by 8 bases, with 10 bases between them. The V gene's germline CDR1 is SGDLS and CDR2 YYNGEE. The CDR3 spells CASSVDGGEKLFF. The CDR3 nucleotides are TGTGCCAGCAGCGTCGACGGAGGGGAAAAACTGTTTTTT.